The source of this T cell receptor beta chain is a study of blood T cell repertoires in COVID-19. Study-wide context: Spain, Italy and the United States supplied samples that represented acute and convalescent COVID-19.

V shed 5 bases and J shed 0 bases, with 11 bases lying between them. CDR1 is KGHDR and CDR2 is SFDVKD in the germline V gene. The CDR3 runs to 15 residues. In the source study's methods: Researchers report that nucleated cell counts were estimated from reference gene primer amplification. Profiling relied on immunoSEQ multiplex PCR, and the TCRdb table lists in-frame clones only, not all of them. V, J and clone size are taken as reported in that table, and D and trimming were inferred from the DNA itself. The repertoire holds over 200,000 clones, with about 80% as singletons. The TCR sequence derives from a woman aged 40-49 years with active or convalescent COVID-19. What was sequenced was peripheral blood. V is TRBV24-1 and J is TRBJ2-3; a weak D match, TRBD2 (6 bases). Here the CDR3 reads CATSVAGTSTDTQYF. CDR3 DNA: TGTGCCACCAGTGTCGCGGGGACTAGCACAGATACGCAGTATTTT.